This passage covers 26 T cell receptor beta chains from one sample sequenced in a study of T cell responses to AZD1222 COVID-19 vaccine. Repertoires were generated with immunoSEQ multiplex PCR, while TCRdb's copy carries only in-frame clones and drops some. The sample comprises some 190,000 clones, 88% of which are singletons, and approximately 7.7% rests with the top ten. The input for sequencing was peripheral blood, taken on day 0 of AZD1222 vaccination. Every receptor here comes from an adult in good health.

The gene calls are TRBV19 and TRBJ1-1; 12 bases are a match to TRBD1. CDR3 length: 16 amino acids. Germline V gene data show CDR1 as LNHDA and CDR2 as SQIVND (reference sequence). J gave up 4 bases and V 1 base, and 4 bases lay outside the gene matches. This CDR3 reads CASSIGGTGGSTEAFF. The CDR3 DNA is TGTGCCAGTAGTATAGGGGGGACAGGGGGCTCCACTGAAGCTTTCTTT. Together with reference TRBV19 and TRBJ1-1, the CDR3 gives the full variable domain: DGGITQSPKYLFRKEGQNVTLSCEQNLNHDAMYWYRQDPGQGLRLIYYSQIVNDFQKGDIAEGYSVSREKKESFPLTVTSAQKNPTAFYLCASSIGGTGGSTEAFFGQGTRLTVV.

The chain carries TRBV6-6 and TRBJ1-2; D is undetermined. Germline V gives CDR1 MNHNY, CDR2 SVGAGI (reference sequence). The CDR3 has 15 residues. With 7 bases removed from V and 1 base from J, the gap between germline ends came to 16 bases. The CDR3: CASTALRHRNYGYTF. The CDR3 coding sequence is TGTGCCAGCACCGCCCTCCGGCACCGTAACTATGGCTACACCTTC.

The V gene is TRBV7-2, the J gene TRBJ2-7, with D unresolved. Trimming removed 3 bases from V and 1 base from J, with 7 bases in between. This CDR3 region has 13 residues. Germline loops: CDR1 SGHTA, CDR2 FQGNSA. CDR3 sequence reads: CASSFIGSYEQYF. CDR3 bases: TGTGCCAGCAGCTTCATCGGGTCCTACGAGCAGTACTTC.

The rearrangement uses TRBV27 and TRBJ2-2; TRBD1 matches at 11 bases. V was pared by 1 base and J by 9 bases, with 7 bases of the junction left unmatched. The CDR3 loop spans 16 amino acids. Germline lookup yields CDR1 MNHEY and CDR2 SMNVEV (reference sequence). Here the CDR3 DNA reads TGTGCCAGCAGTTTATTGGGGGACAGGGGGTCTCGGGAGCTGTTTTTT. It translates to CASSLLGDRGSRELFF.

CDR3 amino acids: CASSVEETDTQYF. CDR3 bases: TGTGCCAGCAGCGTAGAGGAAACAGATACGCAGTATTTT. V usage is TRBV9 and J usage is TRBJ2-3, with no clear D. Germline V gene data show CDR1 as SGDLS and CDR2 as YYNGEE. The CDR3 sequence is 13 residues long. Between the trimmed V and J ends, which lost 0 bases and 3 bases, there was a span of 5 bases.

On this clone: At the DNA level, this CDR3 is encoded by other sequences in the same sample as well. The rearrangement links TRBV12-3 or TRBV12-4 to TRBJ2-7; TRBD2 matches 7 bases. CDR3 length equals 13 residues. Germline trimming cut 2 bases from V and 3 bases from J; bases unmatched to any gene: 1. Written as DNA, the CDR3 is TGTGCCAGCAGTTTATCGGGGGGCTACGAGCAGTACTTC. It yields the protein CASSLSGGYEQYF.

The rearrangement uses TRBV28 and TRBJ2-6, with D tentatively TRBD1 (5 bases). Germline CDR1 is MDHEN and CDR2 is SYDVKM. There are 19 residues in the CDR3. Deletions cut 1 base from V and 0 bases from J, with 16 bases between. The DNA of the CDR3 is TGTGCCAGCAGTTTATTTGTGCAGGGCCTAAACTCTGGGGCCAACGTCCTGACTTTC. It is translated as CASSLFVQGLNSGANVLTF.

This chain connects TRBV5-1 to TRBJ2-1; D might be TRBD2 (5 bases). CDR1 and CDR2 (germline): SGHRS, YFSETQ. This CDR3 region has 15 residues. Trimming shortened V by 4 bases and J by 2 bases, and 13 bases separated the two germline ends. The CDR3 loop is CASSRKADPYNEQFF. CDR3 DNA sequence: TGCGCCAGCAGCCGGAAAGCGGACCCCTACAATGAGCAGTTCTTC.

V gene TRBV6-6 combines with J gene TRBJ2-1; 8 bases map to TRBD1. V shed 5 bases, J shed 7 bases, and the junction held 4 bases outside the gene matches. This CDR3 is 13 amino acids long. CDR1 MNHNY and CDR2 SVGAGI come from the germline V gene (reference sequence). The CDR3 is CASSNYRGNEQFF. The CDR3, as DNA: TGTGCCAGCAGTAACTACAGGGGGAATGAGCAGTTCTTC.

The chain employs TRBV5-1 and TRBJ1-1; TRBD1 matches 9 bases. Germline CDR1 and CDR2: SGHRS and YFSETQ. Trimming at V came to 3 bases and at J to 1 base, leaving 1 base not matched to a gene. The CDR3 is made up of 14 amino acids. The CDR3, as DNA: TGCGCCAGCAGCTCGGACAGGGGGAACACTGAAGCTTTCTTT. Encoded protein: CASSSDRGNTEAFF.

The chain is built from TRBV5-1 and TRBJ1-1, with D perhaps TRBD1 (6 bases). This CDR3 region has 12 residues. Germline loops: CDR1 SGHRS, CDR2 YFSETQ. Trimming removed 3 bases at V and 10 bases at J, with 13 bases between. The CDR3 spells CASSSGGAVAFF. The CDR3 DNA follows: TGCGCCAGCAGCTCCGGGGGGGCCGTAGCTTTCTTT.

V is TRBV7-6 and J is TRBJ2-7; 7 bases align to TRBD1. V shed 6 bases and J 5 bases; nucleotides not matched to a gene: 16. The CDR3 is 16 residues long. Germline values: CDR1 SGHVS, CDR2 FNYEAQ. The CDR3 here is CASSIEEQGLLDEQYF. Here the CDR3 DNA reads TGTGCCAGCAGTATCGAAGAACAGGGGCTGTTGGACGAGCAGTACTTC.

The chain recombines TRBV19 with TRBJ1-2, with D possibly being TRBD1 (6 bases). Per germline, CDR1 LNHDA and CDR2 SQIVND (reference sequence). The CDR3 spans 13 residues. Between the trimmed V and J ends, which lost 8 bases and 3 bases, there was a span of 13 bases. CDR3 sequence reads: CASSDRLYYGYTF. The CDR3 coding sequence is TGTGCCAGTTCAGACAGGTTATACTATGGCTACACCTTC.

J is TRBJ2-2 and V is TRBV6-1, with TRBD1 as a possible D gene (6 bases). Germline V gives CDR1 MNHNS, CDR2 SASEGT. Between the trimmed V and J ends, which lost 3 bases and 5 bases, there was a span of 16 bases. This CDR3 is built from 16 residues. The CDR3 sequence: CASSEAGITGTGELFF. CDR3 nucleotide sequence: TGTGCCAGCAGTGAGGCTGGGATCACAGGGACCGGGGAGCTGTTTTTT.

The CDR3 DNA reads TGCGCCAGCAGTCAATCGGACGGGTTCTTGGAGGAGAACACTGAAGCTTTCTTT. Translated, it gives CASSQSDGFLEENTEAFF. This chain links TRBV23-1 with TRBJ1-1; D ambiguous. TRBV23-1 has ORF status, its function being uncertain. The CDR3 has 18 amino acids. The ends were cut back, 0 bases at V and 1 base at J, with 18 bases in the middle.

This rearrangement joins TRBV12-3 or TRBV12-4 to TRBJ1-1, with D perhaps matching TRBD1 (5 bases). V lost 8 bases and J lost 3, with 10 bases in between. The CDR3 totals 12 residues. The CDR3 here is CASGLGHTEAFF. CDR3 DNA sequence: TGTGCCAGCGGATTGGGGCACACTGAAGCTTTCTTT.

The chain couples TRBV5-4 to TRBJ1-5; maybe TRBD1 (5 bases). Trimming shortened V by 3 bases and J by 3 bases, and 10 bases separated the two germline ends. The CDR3 length is 14 residues. CDR1 is SGHNT and CDR2 is YYREEE in the germline V gene (reference sequence). This chain's CDR3 is CASSSQGANQPQHF. The CDR3 region has the DNA TGTGCCAGCAGCTCTCAGGGCGCCAATCAGCCCCAGCATTTT. Using reference TRBV5-4 and TRBJ1-5 for the parts outside the CDR3, the full variable domain is ETGVTQSPTHLIKTRGQQVTLRCSSQSGHNTVSWYQQALGQGPQFIFQYYREEENGRGNFPPRFSGLQFPNYSSELNVNALELDDSALYLCASSSQGANQPQHFGDGTRLSIL.

The genes are TRBV29-1 and TRBJ1-2; possible D gene TRBD1, 5 bases. The CDR3 is made up of 13 amino acids. V was shortened by 6 bases and J by 0 bases, with 11 bases between the two germline ends. Germline V lookup: CDR1 SQVTM, CDR2 ANQGSEA. Here the CDR3 reads CSVRTGANYGYTF. The CDR3, as DNA: TGCAGCGTCAGGACGGGGGCTAACTATGGCTACACCTTC.

The chain carries TRBV28 and TRBJ1-2, with 8 bases identical to TRBD1. Germline CDR1 and CDR2: MDHEN and SYDVKM. The CDR3 consists of 16 residues. Unmatched junction bases numbered 13, after V lost 2 bases and J lost 8 bases. CDR3 residues: CASSLSGTGTHLGYTF. As DNA, the CDR3 is TGTGCCAGCAGTTTAAGCGGGACAGGAACCCACCTGGGCTACACCTTC.

The chain links TRBV11-2 to TRBJ1-3; D gene unclear. The V end was cut by 2 bases, the J end by 7 bases, with 21 bases between. The germline gives CDR1 SGHAT, CDR2 FQNNGV. CDR3 length equals 17 residues. CDR3 DNA: TGTGCCAGCAGCTTACGAGCAGGACCTTTTCAATGGAACACCATATATTTT. Translating it yields CASSLRAGPFQWNTIYF.

The chain is built from TRBV24-1 and TRBJ2-2, with 7 positions matching TRBD1. CDR1 and CDR2 (germline): KGHDR, SFDVKD. The V gene end was trimmed by 4 bases and the J gene end by 5 bases; junction bases not matched to a gene: 12. The CDR3 loop spans 17 amino acids. The DNA of the CDR3 is TGTGCCACCAGTGACCCCGGACAGGTCGGGCGGACCGGGGAGCTGTTTTTT. This gives the protein CATSDPGQVGRTGELFF.

This chain joins TRBV5-4 and TRBJ1-6, with a possible D match to TRBD1 (5 bases). This CDR3 contains 14 residues. Germline lookup yields CDR1 SGHNT and CDR2 YYREEE (reference sequence). The V end lost 7 bases, the J end lost 10 bases, and 18 bases lay between the germline ends. The CDR3 loop is CASARGGVGSPLHF. CDR3 coding DNA: TGTGCCAGCGCTCGCGGGGGGGTCGGGTCACCCCTCCACTTT.

This clone was seen more than once but under ten times. V gene TRBV6-5 combines with J gene TRBJ1-5, with 10 bases lining up with TRBD1. Per germline, CDR1 MNHEY and CDR2 SVGAGI. This CDR3 has 16 amino acids. V shed 4 bases, J shed 5 bases, and the junction held 8 bases outside the gene matches. This CDR3 is CASSSIDRGRDQPQHF. In nucleotides, the CDR3 is TGTGCCAGCAGTTCCATCGACAGGGGGCGGGATCAGCCCCAGCATTTT.

The rearrangement uses TRBV11-2 and TRBJ2-3; 14 bases agree with TRBD2. The junction had 12 bases not matched to a gene; V was cut back by 5 bases and J by 5 bases. This CDR3 has 18 residues. Germline CDR1 SGHAT, CDR2 FQNNGV. CDR3 protein: CASSPGLAGGLPVDTQYF. The CDR3 DNA reads as TGTGCCAGCAGCCCCGGACTAGCGGGGGGCCTCCCCGTAGATACGCAGTATTTT.

The chain links TRBV5-1 to TRBJ2-1, with 8 bases fitting TRBD2. Looked up from germline, CDR1 is SGHRS and CDR2 is YFSETQ. Trimming took 0 bases from V and 7 from J; bases not matched to a gene: 3. The CDR3 has 14 amino acids. CDR3 sequence reads: CASSLAGGRNEQFF. The CDR3 region has the DNA TGCGCCAGCAGCTTGGCGGGGGGGCGGAATGAGCAGTTCTTC.

CDR3 loop: CASSLGQYNEQFF. Here the CDR3 DNA reads TGTGCCAGCAGTCTGGGACAGTACAATGAGCAGTTCTTC. The genes are TRBV27 and TRBJ2-1; 7 bases agree with TRBD1. CDR3 length equals 13 residues. Looked up from germline, CDR1 is MNHEY and CDR2 is SMNVEV (reference sequence). The ends lost 5 bases at V and 4 bases at J; junction bases unmatched: 2.